This T cell receptor (beta chain) was captured in a study of long-term antiretroviral therapy in people with HIV (dated 2022 in TCRdb). For the study in its entirety: The earliest samples were collected roughly a decade before the 2015 WHO recommendation for immediate ART, at a time when ART was usually postponed until CD4 counts fell. A retrospective serial study tested whether changes in peripheral blood TRB repertoire composition and diversity were associated with ART initiation and durable HIV suppression. A total of under 250 cryopreserved PBMC samples were contributed to the cohort by 30 adults with confirmed HIV infection, with samples collected serially over a mean of roughly six years (range 1-12). About 35% of the 30 participants with HIV were female. Test extractions of a monoclonal T-cell line alongside about 30 polyclonal samples showed no cross-contamination during QIAcube processing. The research as a whole found: Because PBMC availability was limited, only the TCR beta chain was sequenced, with no alpha chain pairing. Starting ART was linked to a significant rise in TRB diversity, yet even with long-term ART the diversity remained significantly lower than in transplant donor controls. No data were available on ART adherence, viral resistance or therapy changes, limiting inferences about post-ART repertoire changes. Narrower CDR3 length ranges were observed in HIV repertoires than in controls, and an antigen-experienced repertoire with only a slight naive shift after ART was suggested by the network structure. Expanded TRB clones identified before ART initiation dominated the repertoire across all time points, though the dominance fluctuated and decreased in many PLHIV after ART. Because pre-ART samples had limited cell numbers, profiling was done on unsorted PBMC rather than on sorted CD4+ and CD8+ T cells. The samples span the years 2004 to 2017, and the ART regimens used may be less effective than current regimens.

Worth noting for this clone: What this receptor recognizes is not known. No quality values exist for individual bases; no much larger clone is one base distant.

To be included, a participant needed at least one PBMC sample from before ART initiation plus at least two post-ART samples. All participants with HIV were treated in the United States of America. Before DNA extraction, cryopreserved samples of roughly 0.9-11 million PBMC were thawed and then washed. At the time of the earliest PBMC sample, participants with HIV were aged between about 20 and 55 years. Per participant, PBMC samples came from 1-4 timepoints prior to ART initiation and 2-8 timepoints following ART initiation, for a median of 7 samples. For every participant, serial HIV viral load, CD4+ T-cell count, ART history and demographic data were obtained. Genomic DNA was extracted from unsorted PBMC with a Qiagen kit on a QIAcube, with processing performed in batches of 12 samples. The immunoSEQ hsTCRB v3.0 assay was used at survey level resolution to sequence the TRB variable region. A depth of roughly 35,000-55,000 T-cell genomes per sample was targeted for TRB sequencing. TRB libraries were pooled and sequenced on an Illumina MiSeq using a v3 150-cycle kit. The published analysis was carried out like this. Repertoire analysis was run in R within a reproducible Nextflow workflow that covered QC, data transformation and analysis. LymphoSeq2, an R package for exploring AIRR-Seq data, was used to implement the custom analyses. A few samples that produced fewer than 5000 total TRB sequences were removed, so 150 to 200 HIV repertoires were analyzed. Among the roughly 200 retained HIV repertoires, about 57 were collected before ART initiation and roughly 130 were collected after ART initiation. Repertoires were downsampled to 5000 TRB nucleotide sequences, and summary statistics were averaged over 100 downsampling iterations. Only TRB sequences with CDR3 regions of at least seven amino acids were retained for analysis. Two measures captured diversity: a Shannon entropy-derived clonality score and the Gini coefficient. In the repertoire networks, any two of the top 5000 CDR3 amino acid sequences were linked whenever the two sequences differed by an edit distance of one. Antigen specificity groups and MHC restriction were predicted for TRB CDR3 amino acid sequences with GLIPH2. To flag known associations with CMV, EBV, HIV or tissue antigens, CDR3 amino acid sequences were compared against VDJdb and McPAS-TCR. Pre-ART, post-ART and control groups were compared with Wilcoxon signed-rank tests and Holm-Bonferroni correction. Not all clones reach the TCRdb copy of this immuneACCESS table, which keeps in-frame sequences only. Checked studies attribute under half of the gap to unresolved V genes and leave the rest unexplained. The DNA gave D and trimming, while V, J and clone size come from that table. For this sample there are roughly 40,000 clones; approximately 94% appear just once. The top ten clonotypes cover approximately 2.2% of the sample.

This clonotype originated in a man aged 30 to 39 with HIV. The sequencing used unsorted PBMCs, collected 9.2 years after starting antiretroviral therapy.

CDR3 reads: CASSLRDRDGELFF. At the DNA level, the sequence is TGTGCCAGCAGCCTCCGGGACAGGGACGGGGAGCTGTTTTTT. This chain joins TRBV7-3 to TRBJ2-2, and TRBD1 aligns with 9 junction nucleotides. The junction shows trimming of 5 bases on V and 7 bases on J, and the gene matches do not reach 5 bases of it. CDR1 is given as SGHTA and CDR2 as FQGTGA, both from the germline V gene. The CDR3 measures 14 amino acids from cysteine to phenylalanine. CDR3 DNA only is kept here, 42 bases in frame from base 1.